Each of the 11 T cell receptor beta chains below was sequenced from the same sample in a study of blood T cell repertoires in COVID-19. The repertoire was sequenced with immunoSEQ multiplex PCR; TCRdb's copy has only in-frame clones and lacks some. The data contain around 150,000 clones, roughly 79% of them singletons. The sequenced sample was peripheral blood. These receptors came from a woman over 75 with acute or convalescent COVID-19.

J is TRBJ2-7 and V is TRBV10-3, with 9 bases that match TRBD1. J lost 3 bases, V lost 11 bases, and 11 bases had no gene match. Looked up from germline, CDR1 is ENHRY and CDR2 is SYGVKD. The CDR3 covers 14 residues. The CDR3 DNA sequence: TGTGCCGCCGCGACATCGGGACAGGGCTACGAGCAGTACTTC. Protein: CAAATSGQGYEQYF.

The V gene is TRBV5-1, the J gene TRBJ1-1; a weak D match, TRBD1 (5 bases). V was shortened by 5 bases and J by 4 bases, with 12 bases between the two germline ends. CDR1 and CDR2 (germline): SGHRS, YFSETQ. The CDR3 has 13 amino acids. This CDR3 reads CASRPPGGTEAFF. CDR3 in DNA: TGCGCCAGCAGACCCCCCGGGGGCACTGAAGCTTTCTTT.

This clone was seen a single time. V gene TRBV18 combines with J gene TRBJ2-7; TRBD1 might be the D (5 bases). V lost 3 bases to trimming and J lost 3 bases, with 15 bases between them. Germline V gives CDR1 KGHSH, CDR2 LQKENI. This CDR3 is 15 amino acids long. DNA of the CDR3: TGTGCCAGCTCACCTGTGATTCACCAGGGCTACGAGCAGTACTTC. It translates to CASSPVIHQGYEQYF.

The chain has TRBV7-9 and TRBJ2-1, with 8 nucleotides matching TRBD1. CDR3 length: 14 amino acids. V was pared by 2 bases and J by 7 bases, with 4 bases of the junction left unmatched. CDR1 and CDR2 (germline): SEHNR, FQNEAQ (reference sequence). The CDR3 DNA is TGTGCCAGCAGCTTAATGAGACAGGGGAATGAGCAGTTCTTC. Its translation: CASSLMRQGNEQFF.

V gene TRBV7-2 combines with J gene TRBJ2-5; tentative D call: TRBD2 (7 bases). The CDR3 extends over 17 amino acids. Germline V gene data show CDR1 as SGHTA and CDR2 as FQGNSA. Trimming removed 4 bases from V and 4 bases from J, with 22 bases in between. CDR3 sequence: CASSSGGGAGSRETQYF. The CDR3 DNA is TGTGCCAGCAGCTCTGGTGGGGGGGCGGGTTCGCGAGAGACCCAGTACTTC.

The chain is built from TRBV7-9 and TRBJ2-1; TRBD2 aligns across 10 bases. Trimming at V came to 4 bases and at J to 4 bases, leaving 10 bases not matched to a gene. Germline V gene data show CDR1 as SEHNR and CDR2 as FQNEAQ (reference sequence). The length of the CDR3 is 17 residues. CDR3 nucleotides: TGTGCCAGCAGCTCGAGATATACTAGCGGGATATACAATGAGCAGTTCTTC. The encoded protein is CASSSRYTSGIYNEQFF.

The rearrangement uses TRBV5-4 and TRBJ2-1; no definite D call. CDR3 length equals 14 residues. Deletions cut 7 bases from V and 0 bases from J, with 11 bases between. The V gene's germline CDR1 is SGHNT and CDR2 YYREEE (reference sequence). CDR3 DNA sequence: TGTGCCAGCTCCTCTCTAAGCTCCTACAATGAGCAGTTCTTC. Protein product: CASSSLSSYNEQFF.

The genes are TRBV28 and TRBJ2-3, with a weak D call TRBD1 (5 bases). The germline gives CDR1 MDHEN, CDR2 SYDVKM. There are 16 residues in the CDR3. V was cut by 4 bases and J by 1 base, with 15 bases left in between. CDR3 sequence: CASSSPGLWGTDTQYF. DNA of the CDR3: TGTGCCAGCAGTTCCCCAGGGTTGTGGGGCACAGATACGCAGTATTTT.

The rearrangement joins TRBV10-3 to TRBJ1-2; maybe TRBD1 (6 bases). CDR1 is ENHRY, CDR2 SYGVKD, per germline. CDR3 size: 13 residues. Trimming took off 6 bases at V and 5 bases at J, with 13 bases between the two ends. CDR3 in DNA: TGTGCCATCAGGACCGGACAGAATTATGGCTACACCTTC. The encoded protein is CAIRTGQNYGYTF.

V is TRBV7-2 and J is TRBJ1-1; the D gene is possibly TRBD1 (5 bases). CDR3 length: 13 amino acids. Germline V gives CDR1 SGHTA, CDR2 FQGNSA. The V end lost 8 bases, the J end lost 1 base, and 11 bases lay between the germline ends. CDR3 DNA: TGTGCCAGCCTTAGGACAACGAACACTGAAGCTTTCTTT. It translates to CASLRTTNTEAFF. Supplemented by reference TRBV7-2 and TRBJ1-1, the full variable domain reads GAGVSQSPSNKVTEKGKDVELRCDPISGHTALYWYRQSLGQGLEFLIYFQGNSAPDKSGLPSDRFSAERTGGSVSTLTIQRTQQEDSAVYLCASLRTTNTEAFFGQGTRLTVV.

The J gene is TRBJ1-2, the V gene TRBV30, with 7 bases fitting TRBD1. V trimming: 3 bases; J trimming: 2 bases; junction bases outside the gene matches: 6. Germline V gene sequence: CDR1 GTSNPN, CDR2 SVGIG (reference sequence). The CDR3 loop spans 14 amino acids. CDR3 DNA sequence: TGTGCCTGGAGCTTCTTACAGGGGAACTATGGCTACACCTTC. Amino acids: CAWSFLQGNYGYTF.